A single sample gave rise to the 6 T cell receptor beta chains below, sequenced in a study of blood T cell repertoires in COVID-19. The assay was immunoSEQ multiplex PCR, and TCRdb's table has in-frame clones only and misses some. The repertoire consists of 300,000 to 450,000 clones, with 80% to 90% occurring once and the leading ten covering approximately 2.5%. The sequencing input was peripheral blood. The receptors come from a woman in her sixties or seventies with COVID-19, enrolled during active disease.

This CDR3 reads CASSLGRGNNSPLHF. CDR3 nucleotide sequence: TGTGCCAGCAGCCTCGGCCGCGGGAATAATTCACCCCTCCACTTT. This chain uses TRBV11-3 with TRBJ1-6; D is undetermined. Germline V gene lookup returns CDR1 SGHNT and CDR2 YENEEA. The V end was cut by 5 bases, the J end by 5 bases, with 13 bases between. This CDR3 is 15 amino acids long.

This clone was counted a single time. The chain is built from TRBV5-4 and TRBJ2-5; the D gene is possibly TRBD1 (6 bases). V was pared by 0 bases and J by 3 bases, with 12 bases between. Germline-derived CDR1 and CDR2 are SGHNT and YYREEE (reference sequence). CDR3 length equals 15 residues. The CDR3 loop is CASSLAISGEETQYF. The CDR3 bases are TGTGCCAGCAGCTTGGCCATCTCAGGGGAAGAGACCCAGTACTTC.

The gene calls are TRBV25-1 and TRBJ1-5; TRBD1 agrees at 7 bases. This CDR3 region has 14 residues. V lost 8 bases and J lost 8; bases outside the gene matches: 12. From germline, CDR1 is MGHDK and CDR2 SYGVNS. The CDR3: CASSPAGGYKPQHF. The CDR3 coding sequence is TGTGCCAGCTCCCCCGCAGGGGGGTATAAGCCCCAGCATTTT.

Written as DNA, the CDR3 is TGCGCCAGCAGCCAGCCCGGGACTAGCACAGATACGCAGTATTTT. Protein sequence: CASSQPGTSTDTQYF. The chain carries TRBV4-1 and TRBJ2-3, with D tentatively TRBD2 (6 bases). Looked up from germline, CDR1 is MGHRA and CDR2 is YSYEKL. The ends were cut back, 3 bases at V and 0 bases at J, with 10 bases in the middle. The CDR3 consists of 15 residues.

This clone was detected only once. The V call is TRBV5-6, the J call TRBJ2-5; perhaps TRBD1 as D (6 bases). From germline, CDR1 is SGHDT and CDR2 YYEEEE. The CDR3 length is 14 residues. V lost 1 base to trimming and J lost 4 bases, with 11 bases between them. The CDR3 reads CASSLYGTTETQYF. The CDR3 coding sequence is TGTGCCAGCAGCTTGTACGGGACAACAGAGACCCAGTACTTC.

This sequence joins TRBV28 and TRBJ2-6, with D possibly TRBD2 on 6 matching bases. Germline V lookup: CDR1 MDHEN, CDR2 SYDVKM. Trimming took off 8 bases at V and 0 bases at J, with 17 bases between the two ends. This CDR3 contains 17 residues. The CDR3 sequence is CASLEGPFYSGANVLTF. CDR3 sequence (DNA): TGTGCCAGCCTGGAGGGACCGTTCTACTCTGGGGCCAACGTCCTGACTTTC.